This T cell receptor beta chain derives from a study of blood T cells in healthy people across ages. Study outcomes and limitations: A strong correlation was found between TCR beta diversity and the percentage of naive T cells. Whereas aged donors had fewer naive CD4+ cells, long-lived donors had more of them and higher diversity.

V dropped 5 bases and J dropped 3 bases, with 17 bases sitting between them. The CDR3 extends over 15 amino acids. In germline, CDR1 is SGHVS, CDR2 FNYEAQ. Through a sample-barcoded 5' primer and a J-beta primer mix, a second PCR was run for 7 to 11 cycles. Unique molecular identifiers of 12 random nucleotides labeled each cDNA. A single record per CDR3 protein comes from TCRdb applying MiXCR to the 5' RACE reads. The sample has 730,000 or so distinct CDR3 sequences; roughly two fifths are singletons. About this clonotype: As yet, its antigen is unknown.

Donor samples were obtained from healthy Caucasian individuals from Russia, aged 6 to 90. The sequenced sample consisted of blood. The chain employs TRBV7-6 and TRBJ2-7; D is ambiguous. The source of this sequence is a woman in her sixties in good health. CDR3 sequence (DNA): TGTGCCAGCAGCGAGCGAGACACCGAGTACTACGAGCAGTACTTC. It encodes CASSERDTEYYEQYF. Full variable domain (outside the CDR3, taken from reference TRBV7-6 and TRBJ2-7): GAGVSQSPRYKVTKRGQDVALRCDPISGHVSLYWYRQALGQGPEFLTYFNYEAQQDKSGLPNDRFSAERPEGSISTLTIQRTEQRDSAMYRCASSERDTEYYEQYFGPGTRLTVT.